The table lists the clone carrying this TCR beta chain with many counts. No antigen is known for it. Read coverage stops 3 residues before the CDR3 terminus; the germline J gene supplies the remainder. This entry belongs to a study of T cell clonality in common variable immunodeficiency. Between the trimmed V and J ends, which lost 6 bases and 7 bases, there was a span of 19 bases. This CDR3 has 15 amino acids. Germline V gives CDR1 ENHRY, CDR2 SYGVKD. Overall study results and limits: Shared TCRbeta clones were fewer between CVID subjects than controls.

This table comes from immunoSEQ multiplex PCR, and its TCRdb copy is limited to in-frame clones, with some not included. The repertoire shows tens of thousands of clones, none seen only once; the top ten take around 2.7%. V usage is TRBV10-3 and J usage is TRBJ2-1, with D possibly matching TRBD2 (7 bases). Sequenced: peripheral blood mononuclear cells. The source of this sequence is a person aged 18 to 70 in good health. Partial CDR3 DNA: TGTGCCATCAGGCCCACTAGCGCTCAGGGGAATGAG. This translates into CAIRPTSAQGNE. The full-length CDR3 reads as CAIRPTSAQGNEQFF.